This TCR beta chain was observed in a study of blood T cell repertoires in COVID-19. The wider study: Some COVID-19 samples were acute and others convalescent; all came from the United States, Italy and Spain.

In terms of age and location, participants ranged from roughly 18 to 89 years and lived in approximately 26 US areas. Membership in each cohort depended on participant-reported clinical history. Trimming removed 5 bases at V and 4 bases at J, with 11 bases between. The CDR3 spans 13 residues. The germline V gene has CDR1 LNHNV and CDR2 YYDKDF (reference sequence). Clones were sequenced by immunoSEQ multiplex PCR, and TCRdb holds only the in-frame ones, with some missing. The sample consists of roughly 250,000 clones, approximately 88% of them appearing once. The specimen was PBMCs or T cells enriched from blood (not recorded which). This chain joins TRBV15 and TRBJ2-5; D is possibly TRBD2 (5 bases). This clonotype originated in a woman between 40 and 55 years old who had been exposed to COVID-19. Here the CDR3 reads CATSVGELETQYF. CDR3 bases: TGTGCCACCAGCGTCGGGGAATTAGAGACCCAGTACTTC.